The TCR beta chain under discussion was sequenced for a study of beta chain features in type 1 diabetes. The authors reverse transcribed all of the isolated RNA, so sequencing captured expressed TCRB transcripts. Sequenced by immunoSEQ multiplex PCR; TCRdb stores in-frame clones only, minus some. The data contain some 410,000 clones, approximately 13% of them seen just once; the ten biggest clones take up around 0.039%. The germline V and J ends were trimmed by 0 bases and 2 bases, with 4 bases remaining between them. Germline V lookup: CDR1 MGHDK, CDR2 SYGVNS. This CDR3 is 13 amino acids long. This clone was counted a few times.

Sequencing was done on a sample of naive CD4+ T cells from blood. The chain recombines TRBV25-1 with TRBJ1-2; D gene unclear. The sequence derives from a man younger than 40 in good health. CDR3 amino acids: CASSEYANYGYTF. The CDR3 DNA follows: TGTGCCAGCAGTGAATACGCCAACTATGGCTACACCTTC.